Sequencing of this T cell receptor (beta chain) was carried out in a study of cytomegalovirus exposure and HLA in healthy donors. V shed 4 bases and J 1 base; nucleotides not matched to a gene: 12. CDR1 is LNHDA, CDR2 SQIVND, per germline (reference sequence). The CDR3 is made up of 18 amino acids. Primers included in the PCR were 60 Vbeta and 13 Jbeta primers. The authors' processing: It was a later analysis that counted 83 million or so unique TCR beta chains, of which around 11 million were shared. Some clones are missing from TCRdb's copy, which holds only in-frame ones; the method was immunoSEQ multiplex PCR. For V, J and clone size, that table is used; D and trimming come from the DNA. The sample includes about 210,000 clones, roughly 82% of them seen just once.

This TCR was sampled from a man in his forties in good health and CMV-seropositive. V usage is TRBV19 and J usage is TRBJ2-2; TRBD1 agrees at 7 bases. The specimen was PBMCs. The CDR3 is CASSSPTGVYLNTGELFF. CDR3 coding DNA: TGTGCCAGTAGTAGCCCCACAGGGGTTTACTTGAACACCGGGGAGCTGTTTTTT. The full variable domain, in which reference TRBV19 and TRBJ2-2 provide the parts outside the CDR3, is DGGITQSPKYLFRKEGQNVTLSCEQNLNHDAMYWYRQDPGQGLRLIYYSQIVNDFQKGDIAEGYSVSREKKESFPLTVTSAQKNPTAFYLCASSSPTGVYLNTGELFFGEGSRLTVL.